This T cell receptor beta chain was found in a study of blood T cell repertoires in COVID-19. Study details: Acute-phase and convalescent COVID-19 samples originated in the United States, Italy and Spain. PBMCs, B-cell-depleted T cells, or T cells were the source of the cDNA or gDNA that made up the material.

TCRdb's copy holds only in-frame clones and misses some; the assay was immunoSEQ multiplex PCR. The data contain about 200,000 clones, more than 70% of them singletons. The source is a middle-aged man with acute COVID-19. Sequenced sample: PBMCs or T cells enriched from blood (not recorded which).

This chain's CDR3 is CASSPGSSYNEQFF. CDR3 bases: TGTGCCAGCAGTCCCGGGAGCTCCTACAATGAGCAGTTCTTC. The chain carries TRBV7-9 and TRBJ2-1; TRBD2 might be the D (6 bases). V was shortened by 6 bases and J by 0 bases, with 9 bases between the two germline ends. The germline gives CDR1 SEHNR, CDR2 FQNEAQ (reference sequence). This CDR3 is built from 14 residues.